The 9 T cell receptor beta chains below all came from one sample that was sequenced in a study of T cells expressing NK-cell markers. TCRdb reprocessed the 5' RACE reads, keeping one entry per CDR3 protein, no DNA. Recorded here are 250,000 to 300,000 distinct CDR3 sequences; the top ten clones represent about 0.39%. The sequencing input was blood T cells: a sorted CD56 or NKG2C T cell subset, CD4+ or CD8+ T cells, or bulk PBMC T cells (not recorded which). These receptors all come from a young man in good health.

The rearrangement links TRBV2 to TRBJ2-1; lacking DNA, the TRBD2 call made by TCRdb goes unchecked. Germline values: CDR1 SNHLY, CDR2 FYNNEI. The CDR3 runs to 15 residues. CDR3 loop: CASKIQRETFDEQFF.

V gene TRBV5-5 combines with J gene TRBJ1-1; there is no DNA to check the TCRdb D call of TRBD1. The CDR3 contains 12 residues. Germline V gene data show CDR1 as SGHKS and CDR2 as YYEKEE (reference sequence). The CDR3 spells CASSLLGAEAFF.

The chain carries TRBV19 and TRBJ2-3; there is no DNA to check the TCRdb D call of TRBD2. CDR1 is LNHDA, CDR2 SQIVND, per germline (reference sequence). CDR3 length equals 14 residues. CDR3: CASTALGEADTQYF. Combining the CDR3 with reference TRBV19 and TRBJ2-3 gives the whole variable domain DGGITQSPKYLFRKEGQNVTLSCEQNLNHDAMYWYRQDPGQGLRLIYYSQIVNDFQKGDIAEGYSVSREKKESFPLTVTSAQKNPTAFYLCASTALGEADTQYFGPGTRLTVL.

This sequence joins TRBV4-3 and TRBJ2-3; there is no DNA to check the TCRdb D call of TRBD1. Germline values: CDR1 LGHNA, CDR2 YSLEER. The CDR3 consists of 13 residues. CDR3 residues: CASSQIIRDKQYF.

The chain uses TRBV29-1 and TRBJ1-1; the TCRdb D gene call, TRBD1, has no DNA to confirm it. Germline loops: CDR1 SQVTM, CDR2 ANQGSEA. The CDR3 contains 13 residues. Here the CDR3 reads CSGQRDRNTEAFF.

The chain has TRBV5-1 and TRBJ1-2; TCRdb picks TRBD1, but there is no DNA to check that call. Germline V gene lookup returns CDR1 SGHRS and CDR2 YFSETQ. CDR3 length: 15 amino acids. CDR3 in amino acids: CASSSPDPSLTGYTF.

The V gene is TRBV11-2, the J gene TRBJ2-7; no DNA is available, so the TRBD2 call from TCRdb remains unchecked. This CDR3 contains 18 residues. Germline CDR1 reads SGHAT; CDR2 reads FQNNGV. CDR3: CASSLVLAGGLTPGEQYF.

The rearrangement uses TRBV12-3 or TRBV12-4 and TRBJ2-1; lacking DNA, the TRBD2 call made by TCRdb goes unchecked. The CDR3 extends over 13 amino acids. The CDR3 is CASELAGGGEQFF.

The rearrangement uses TRBV6-1 and TRBJ2-4; as DNA is missing, the TRBD1 call by TCRdb cannot be tested. CDR3 size: 14 residues. From germline, CDR1 is MNHNS and CDR2 SASEGT. The CDR3 reads CAIQGLGAKNIQYF.